Listed here is a single T cell receptor (beta chain). TCRdb reanalysed the RT-PCR reads using MiXCR and keeps one entry per CDR3 protein. The sample shows about 620,000 distinct CDR3 sequences, about 11% of them seen only once. Unmatched junction bases numbered 4, after V lost 4 bases and J lost 4 bases. The CDR3 runs to 15 residues. The sample is drawn from a study of response to subunit inactivated influenza vaccine. These data were also filed under a second study, of T cells expressing NK-cell markers. That paper states: The authors made TCR beta cDNA libraries by 5'RACE template switching. This switching added a universal primer site and UMIs. One of the eight sequenced donors was seronegative, whereas the other seven were HCMV-seropositive. Among several donors, these clonotypes also ranked first in the CD3+CD56-NKG2C+ fraction.

The sample consisted of PBMCs from blood, taken on the day of vaccination. The receptor's source is a man aged 50 to 60 who received an inactivated influenza vaccine. The chain employs TRBV12-3 or TRBV12-4 and TRBJ2-2, with 9 nucleotides matching TRBD1. CDR3 DNA: TGTGCCAGCAGTTGGGGACAGGGTCCCACCGGGGAGCTGTTTTTT. This codes for CASSWGQGPTGELFF.